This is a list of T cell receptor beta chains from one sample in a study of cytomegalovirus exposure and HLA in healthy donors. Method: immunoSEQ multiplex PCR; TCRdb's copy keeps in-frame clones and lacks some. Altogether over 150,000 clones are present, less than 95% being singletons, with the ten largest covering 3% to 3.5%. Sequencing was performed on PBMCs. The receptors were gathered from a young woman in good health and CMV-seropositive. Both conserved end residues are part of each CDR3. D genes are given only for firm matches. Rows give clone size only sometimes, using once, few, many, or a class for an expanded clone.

CDR3nt: TGTGCCAGCAGTTTCGGGACAGTTTTACCGAACACTGAAGCTTTCTTT
CDR3aa: CASSFGTVLPNTEAFF
abundance: -
j_gene: TRBJ1-1
v_gene: TRBV27
d_gene: TRBD1

CDR3nt: TGTGCCAGTAGACTCCTCGGAGGAGGGACTGAAGCTTTCTTT
CDR3aa: CASRLLGGGTEAFF
abundance: -
j_gene: TRBJ1-1
v_gene: TRBV19
d_gene: -

CDR3nt: TGTGCCAGCAGCTTACTCCCCCCGGGGAATGAGCAGTTCTTC
CDR3aa: CASSLLPPGNEQFF
abundance: -
j_gene: TRBJ2-1
v_gene: TRBV7-6
d_gene: -

CDR3nt: TGTGCCAGCAGTATCCGGGGCAGGGGCCCTTATGGCTACACCTTC
CDR3aa: CASSIRGRGPYGYTF
abundance: few
j_gene: TRBJ1-2
v_gene: TRBV28
d_gene: -

CDR3nt: TGTGCCAGCAGCTGGGACAGTAGTTTGGCTCAGCCCCAGCATTTT
CDR3aa: CASSWDSSLAQPQHF
abundance: once
j_gene: TRBJ1-5
v_gene: TRBV7-2
d_gene: TRBD1

CDR3nt: TGTGCCAGCAGTTACTCTCAGGGGCACACTGAAGCTTTCTTT
CDR3aa: CASSYSQGHTEAFF
abundance: -
j_gene: TRBJ1-1
v_gene: TRBV6-6
d_gene: -

CDR3nt: TGTGCCACCTCACCGGGACTCTCTTACGAGCAGTACTTC
CDR3aa: CATSPGLSYEQYF
abundance: -
j_gene: TRBJ2-7
v_gene: TRBV2
d_gene: -

CDR3nt: TGCGCCAGCAGCCGACAGGGATCGGACACCGGGGAGCTGTTTTTT
CDR3aa: CASSRQGSDTGELFF
abundance: -
j_gene: TRBJ2-2
v_gene: TRBV5-1
d_gene: TRBD1

CDR3nt: TGCGCCAGCAGCTTGGATCCTAGCGAGGGTAGAATCCACGAGCAGTACTTC
CDR3aa: CASSLDPSEGRIHEQYF
abundance: -
j_gene: TRBJ2-7
v_gene: TRBV5-1
d_gene: -

CDR3nt: TGTGCCAGCAGTGGGCAGGGGGCGAGAGGGACCGGGGAGCTGTTTTTT
CDR3aa: CASSGQGARGTGELFF
abundance: -
j_gene: TRBJ2-2
v_gene: TRBV6-1
d_gene: TRBD1

CDR3nt: TGTGCCAGCAGTGGACGGCCGGGACAGCCAATCACAGATACGCAGTATTTT
CDR3aa: CASSGRPGQPITDTQYF
abundance: -
j_gene: TRBJ2-3
v_gene: TRBV2
d_gene: TRBD1

CDR3nt: TGTGCCAGCAGCAGCCAGGGACTAGCGGGACAGAATGAGCAGTTCTTC
CDR3aa: CASSSQGLAGQNEQFF
abundance: -
j_gene: TRBJ2-1
v_gene: TRBV4-2
d_gene: TRBD2

CDR3nt: TGTGCCGCCTATCCGGTCGCTTTCTTT
CDR3aa: CAAYPVAFF
abundance: -
j_gene: TRBJ1-1
v_gene: TRBV2
d_gene: -

CDR3nt: TGTGCCAGCAGTGGACACTACACTGAAGCTTTCTTT
CDR3aa: CASSGHYTEAFF
abundance: -
j_gene: TRBJ1-1
v_gene: TRBV2
d_gene: -

CDR3nt: TGTGCCAGCAGCTTAGTTATTGGGTGGGAGGGCACAGATACGCAGTATTTT
CDR3aa: CASSLVIGWEGTDTQYF
abundance: -
j_gene: TRBJ2-3
v_gene: TRBV11-1
d_gene: -

CDR3nt: TGTGCCAGCACTCGAACCGGGACACCAACCTACGAGCAGTACTTC
CDR3aa: CASTRTGTPTYEQYF
abundance: -
j_gene: TRBJ2-7
v_gene: TRBV27
d_gene: -

CDR3nt: TGTGCCAGCAGCGCCGGTATAGCGGGAGACCCTCAAGAGACCCAGTACTTC
CDR3aa: CASSAGIAGDPQETQYF
abundance: -
j_gene: TRBJ2-5
v_gene: TRBV9
d_gene: TRBD2

CDR3nt: TGTGCCAGTAGCGCTCGGACAGAATTGTATGGCTACACCTTC
CDR3aa: CASSARTELYGYTF
abundance: -
j_gene: TRBJ1-2
v_gene: TRBV19
d_gene: -

CDR3nt: TGTGCCAGCAGCCCCCGTCCGACAGGACCTTACGAGCAGTACTTC
CDR3aa: CASSPRPTGPYEQYF
abundance: once
j_gene: TRBJ2-7
v_gene: TRBV14
d_gene: -

CDR3nt: TGTGCCAGCAGCTTGGGACTAGCGGGAGGGGATGAGCAGTTCTTC
CDR3aa: CASSLGLAGGDEQFF
abundance: -
j_gene: TRBJ2-1
v_gene: TRBV7-9
d_gene: TRBD2

CDR3nt: TGTGCCTGGAGTGTGGGGGGGACAATGGATTCACCCCTCCACTTT
CDR3aa: CAWSVGGTMDSPLHF
abundance: -
j_gene: TRBJ1-6
v_gene: TRBV30
d_gene: -

CDR3nt: TGCAGCGTGGAAGACAGGGGTTCCTACGAGCAGTACTTC
CDR3aa: CSVEDRGSYEQYF
abundance: -
j_gene: TRBJ2-7
v_gene: TRBV29-1
d_gene: TRBD1

CDR3nt: TGTGCCAGCCTAGCGTTAGCCAAAAACATTCAGTACTTC
CDR3aa: CASLALAKNIQYF
abundance: -
j_gene: TRBJ2-4
v_gene: TRBV2
d_gene: -

CDR3nt: TGCGCCAGCAGCCAAGACCGGGGACTAGCGGGAGCCACAGATACGCAGTATTTT
CDR3aa: CASSQDRGLAGATDTQYF
abundance: -
j_gene: TRBJ2-3
v_gene: TRBV4-3
d_gene: TRBD2

CDR3nt: TGTGCCAGCAGTAGTCTTGACAGGGCAAACACTGAAGCTTTCTTT
CDR3aa: CASSSLDRANTEAFF
abundance: once
j_gene: TRBJ1-1
v_gene: TRBV28
d_gene: TRBD1

CDR3nt: TGTGCCAGCAGTAAACCGGGAGGGCCGGGTGAGCAGTTCTTC
CDR3aa: CASSKPGGPGEQFF
abundance: -
j_gene: TRBJ2-1
v_gene: TRBV27
d_gene: TRBD2

CDR3nt: TGCGCCACCTCCTTCACTCTATACAATGAGCAGTTCTTC
CDR3aa: CATSFTLYNEQFF
abundance: -
j_gene: TRBJ2-1
v_gene: TRBV10-2
d_gene: -

CDR3nt: TGTGCCAGCAGTTTGAGTCGCTCCCGGGAGCAGTACTTC
CDR3aa: CASSLSRSREQYF
abundance: -
j_gene: TRBJ2-7
v_gene: TRBV27
d_gene: -

CDR3nt: TGCGCCAGCAGCTTTTGGGGGGTCTACAATGAGCAGTTCTTC
CDR3aa: CASSFWGVYNEQFF
abundance: -
j_gene: TRBJ2-1
v_gene: TRBV5-1
d_gene: -

CDR3nt: TGCGCCAGCAGCCGAGACGACAGGGAAGAGACCCAGTACTTC
CDR3aa: CASSRDDREETQYF
abundance: once
j_gene: TRBJ2-5
v_gene: TRBV4-1
d_gene: TRBD1

CDR3nt: TGTGCCAGCAGTTACTCAGAAGGGGCCCCAATCTATGGCTACACCTTC
CDR3aa: CASSYSEGAPIYGYTF
abundance: -
j_gene: TRBJ1-2
v_gene: TRBV6-5
d_gene: -

CDR3nt: TGTGCCAGCAGTTACGGTTTGACCAGGGTTAATGAAAAACTGTTTTTT
CDR3aa: CASSYGLTRVNEKLFF
abundance: -
j_gene: TRBJ1-4
v_gene: TRBV6-5
d_gene: -

CDR3nt: TGTGCCAGCAGCCCGAGGACTAGCGGGAAAGTTTACGAGCAGTACTTC
CDR3aa: CASSPRTSGKVYEQYF
abundance: -
j_gene: TRBJ2-7
v_gene: TRBV9
d_gene: TRBD2

CDR3nt: TGCGCCAGCAGCCACTGGACAGGGGGCTCTGGAAACACCATATATTTT
CDR3aa: CASSHWTGGSGNTIYF
abundance: -
j_gene: TRBJ1-3
v_gene: TRBV4-1
d_gene: TRBD1

CDR3nt: TGTGCCAGCAGTCCTCATGGCAGCGGGAGAAGCTCCTACAATGAGCAGTTCTTC
CDR3aa: CASSPHGSGRSSYNEQFF
abundance: -
j_gene: TRBJ2-1
v_gene: TRBV28
d_gene: TRBD2

CDR3nt: TGCGCCAGCAGCCCCACGGGGGGGCGTGTCAATGAGCAGTTCTTC
CDR3aa: CASSPTGGRVNEQFF
abundance: -
j_gene: TRBJ2-1
v_gene: TRBV4-1
d_gene: TRBD2

CDR3nt: TGTGCCAGTAGTATCGGGAGGGACTATGGCTACACCTTC
CDR3aa: CASSIGRDYGYTF
abundance: -
j_gene: TRBJ1-2
v_gene: TRBV19
d_gene: -

CDR3nt: TGTGCCAGCAGCTTAGGACTATATACCCCCTACTACGAGCAGTACTTC
CDR3aa: CASSLGLYTPYYEQYF
abundance: -
j_gene: TRBJ2-7
v_gene: TRBV5-4
d_gene: -

CDR3nt: TGTGCCAGCAGTTACAGGGGAACCTACGAGCAGTACTTC
CDR3aa: CASSYRGTYEQYF
abundance: -
j_gene: TRBJ2-7
v_gene: TRBV6-5
d_gene: -

CDR3nt: TGCGCCAGCAGCTTCCCTCGGACTAGCGGGGGGAGACCAGGCCAAGAGACCCAGTACTTC
CDR3aa: CASSFPRTSGGRPGQETQYF
abundance: -
j_gene: TRBJ2-5
v_gene: TRBV5-1
d_gene: TRBD2

CDR3nt: TGTGCCAGCAGCACCTACAGGAGCTCCTACGAGCAGTACTTC
CDR3aa: CASSTYRSSYEQYF
abundance: -
j_gene: TRBJ2-7
v_gene: TRBV21-1
d_gene: -

CDR3nt: TGTGCCAGCTCAAACCTAGCGGGGGGACTAAACACCGGGGAGCTGTTTTTT
CDR3aa: CASSNLAGGLNTGELFF
abundance: -
j_gene: TRBJ2-2
v_gene: TRBV18
d_gene: TRBD2

CDR3nt: TGCGCCAGCAGCTTGGTGCAGGGGTCGGACTATGGCTACACCTTC
CDR3aa: CASSLVQGSDYGYTF
abundance: -
j_gene: TRBJ1-2
v_gene: TRBV5-1
d_gene: -

CDR3nt: TGTGCCAGCAGTTTAGTGGCGGGGGGGCAAAATACGCAGTATTTT
CDR3aa: CASSLVAGGQNTQYF
abundance: once
j_gene: TRBJ2-3
v_gene: TRBV27
d_gene: TRBD2

CDR3nt: TGTGCCAGCAGCGGAGGGAGAGGGCGCACTGAAGCTTTCTTT
CDR3aa: CASSGGRGRTEAFF
abundance: -
j_gene: TRBJ1-1
v_gene: TRBV11-2
d_gene: -

CDR3nt: TGTGCCAGCAGTTCCACTAGCGGGAGTTCAGATACGCAGTATTTT
CDR3aa: CASSSTSGSSDTQYF
abundance: -
j_gene: TRBJ2-3
v_gene: TRBV7-2
d_gene: TRBD2

CDR3nt: TGCGCCAGCAGCTTGATGACTAGCGGAGCTTACAATGAGCAGTTCTTC
CDR3aa: CASSLMTSGAYNEQFF
abundance: once
j_gene: TRBJ2-1
v_gene: TRBV5-1
d_gene: TRBD2

CDR3nt: TGTGCCAGTAGTATCTCCGCCGAGTTGACAGGGGGGCCTCAAGAGACCCAGTACTTC
CDR3aa: CASSISAELTGGPQETQYF
abundance: -
j_gene: TRBJ2-5
v_gene: TRBV19
d_gene: TRBD1

CDR3nt: TGTGCCATCAGTGAGTCGGGACTAGCGAAAGATGAGCAGTTCTTC
CDR3aa: CAISESGLAKDEQFF
abundance: -
j_gene: TRBJ2-1
v_gene: TRBV10-3
d_gene: TRBD2

CDR3nt: TGTGCCAGCAGCGCTAGCGGGGGGGCGAACACCGGGGAGCTGTTTTTT
CDR3aa: CASSASGGANTGELFF
abundance: -
j_gene: TRBJ2-2
v_gene: TRBV2
d_gene: TRBD2

CDR3nt: TGTGCCAGCAGCTTGGACATCGGGAACACTGAAGCTTTCTTT
CDR3aa: CASSLDIGNTEAFF
abundance: -
j_gene: TRBJ1-1
v_gene: TRBV7-9
d_gene: -

CDR3nt: TGTGCCAGCAGTGTCACAGGAGAAGCTTTCTTT
CDR3aa: CASSVTGEAFF
abundance: -
j_gene: TRBJ1-1
v_gene: TRBV2
d_gene: -

CDR3nt: TGTGCCAGCAGCTTGTTGAGAGAAGAAAAACTGTTTTTT
CDR3aa: CASSLLREEKLFF
abundance: -
j_gene: TRBJ1-4
v_gene: TRBV5-6
d_gene: -

CDR3nt: TGTGCCAGCAGTTTTCTCACAGGGGGCGGCGGCTACACCTTC
CDR3aa: CASSFLTGGGGYTF
abundance: -
j_gene: TRBJ1-2
v_gene: TRBV28
d_gene: TRBD1